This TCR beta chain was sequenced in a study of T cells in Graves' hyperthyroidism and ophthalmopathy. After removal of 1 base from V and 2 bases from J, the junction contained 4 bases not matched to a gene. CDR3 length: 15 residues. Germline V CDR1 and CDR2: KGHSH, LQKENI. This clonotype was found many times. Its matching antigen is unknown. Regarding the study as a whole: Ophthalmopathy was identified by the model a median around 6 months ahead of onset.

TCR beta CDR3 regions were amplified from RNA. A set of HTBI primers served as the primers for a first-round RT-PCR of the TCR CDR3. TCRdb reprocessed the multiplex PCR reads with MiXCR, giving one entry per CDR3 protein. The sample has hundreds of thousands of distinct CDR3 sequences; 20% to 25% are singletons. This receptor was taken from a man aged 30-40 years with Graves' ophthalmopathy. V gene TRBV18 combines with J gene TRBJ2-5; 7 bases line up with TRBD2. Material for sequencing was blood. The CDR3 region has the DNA TGTGCCAGCTCACCACTGACTAGCAGTCAAGAGACCCAGTACTTC. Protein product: CASSPLTSSQETQYF.